This paragraph reports one T cell receptor (beta chain). Profiling relied on immunoSEQ multiplex PCR, and the TCRdb table lists in-frame clones only, not all of them. The sample records 65,000 to 100,000 clones, around 93% being singletons. The data belong to a study of T cell responses to AZD1222 COVID-19 vaccine. V was shortened by 8 bases and J by 0 bases, with 12 bases between the two germline ends. Germline-derived CDR1 and CDR2 are SGHRS and YFSETQ. The CDR3 runs 14 residues. The chain uses TRBV5-1 and TRBJ2-1, with D perhaps matching TRBD1 (6 bases). The sequencing used peripheral blood, collected 28 days after the second AZD1222 dose. The TCR was taken from an adult who received the AZD1222 COVID-19 vaccine. The DNA of the CDR3 is TGCGCCAGTGCTCAGGGGAGCTCCTACAATGAGCAGTTCTTC. Translating it yields CASAQGSSYNEQFF.